The 27 T cell receptor beta chains presented below share a single source sample, sequenced in a study of PD-1 blockade in classical Hodgkin lymphoma. Indicated time point: newly diagnosed, previously untreated cHL patient sample. Some clones are missing from TCRdb's copy, which holds only in-frame ones; the method was immunoSEQ multiplex PCR. The sample gives about 25,000 clones, approximately 95% of which show up once; about 3.8% is in the top ten. The specimen sequenced was peripheral blood mononuclear cells (PBMCs). The receptor source for this set is a human donor with classical Hodgkin lymphoma.

The CDR3 sequence: CASSLITLHTEAFF. CDR3 bases: TGTGCCAGCAGCTTGATCACACTGCACACTGAAGCTTTCTTT. The chain recombines TRBV5-6 with TRBJ1-1; D unclear. Trimming pared 1 base from V and 3 bases from J, leaving 10 bases between. The CDR3 loop spans 14 amino acids. Germline loops: CDR1 SGHDT, CDR2 YYEEEE. Filled out from reference TRBV5-6 and TRBJ1-1, the complete variable domain reads DAGVTQSPTHLIKTRGQQVTLRCSPKSGHDTVSWYQQALGQGPQFIFQYYEEEERQRGNFPDRFSGHQFPNYSSELNVNALLLGDSALYLCASSLITLHTEAFFGQGTRLTVV.

The genes are TRBV5-1 and TRBJ2-1; 10 nucleotides line up with TRBD1. CDR1 is SGHRS, CDR2 YFSETQ, per germline. V lost 0 bases, J lost 6 bases, and 3 bases stayed unmatched. The CDR3 is 15 amino acids. CDR3 region: CASSLGTGGSNEQFF. The CDR3 coding sequence is TGCGCCAGCAGCTTGGGGACAGGGGGGTCCAATGAGCAGTTCTTC.

This clone was found once. The DNA of the CDR3 is TGTGCCAGCAGCTTGAGGGTTAGCGGGAGAGGCACAGATACGCAGTATTTT. Amino acids: CASSLRVSGRGTDTQYF. J is TRBJ2-3 and V is TRBV5-6, with TRBD2 identical over 9 bases. CDR1 and CDR2 from the germline V gene are SGHDT and YYEEEE. V dropped 1 base and J dropped 1; count of bases not matched to a gene: 7. This CDR3 is 17 amino acids long.

V usage is TRBV30 and J usage is TRBJ1-3; 11 bases match TRBD1. The V segment lost 0 bases and the J segment 4 bases; nucleotides outside the gene matches: 5. Germline V lookup: CDR1 GTSNPN, CDR2 SVGIG (reference sequence). The CDR3 has 16 residues. The CDR3 sequence: CAWSVWTGGSGNTIYF. The DNA of the CDR3 is TGTGCCTGGAGTGTTTGGACAGGGGGCTCAGGAAACACCATATATTTT. Drawing the rest from reference TRBV30 and TRBJ1-3, the complete variable domain is SQTIHQWPATLVQPVGSPLSLECTVEGTSNPNLYWYRQAAGRGLQLLFYSVGIGQISSEVPQNLSASRPQDRQFILSSKKLLLSDSGFYLCAWSVWTGGSGNTIYFGEGSWLTVV.

For this clone: One end of the junction fails to match germline, which may point to a read error. The genes are TRBV6-1 and TRBJ2-2; no definite D call. CDR1 and CDR2 from the germline V gene are MNHNS and SASEGT. This CDR3 spans 15 amino acids. The CDR3 reads CASSEGRTDTGELFF. CDR3 nucleotide sequence: TGTGCCAGCAGCGAAGGCAGGACCGACACCGGGGAGCTGTTTTTT.

The rearrangement uses TRBV7-6 and TRBJ2-7; D possibly uses TRBD1 or TRBD2 (6 bases each). CDR1 is SGHVS, CDR2 FNYEAQ, per germline. There are 13 residues in the CDR3. Trimming removed 4 bases from V and 5 bases from J, with 12 bases in between. CDR3 coding DNA: TGTGCCAGCAGCTCCAACAGGGAGGACGAGCAGTACTTC. Translation: CASSSNREDEQYF.

This rearrangement joins TRBV6-5 to TRBJ1-1; the D gene is possibly TRBD1 (6 bases). This CDR3 comprises 12 residues. The germline V and J ends were trimmed by 6 bases and 10 bases, with 15 bases remaining between them. CDR1 and CDR2 (germline): MNHEY, SVGAGI. CDR3 DNA sequence: TGTGCCAGCAGCCAGAGGGGGGTTGGAGCTTTCTTT. Translation gives CASSQRGVGAFF.

V is TRBV6-8 and J is TRBJ1-6, with TRBD1 as a possible D gene (6 bases). Germline lookup yields CDR1 MNHGY and CDR2 SAAAGT. This CDR3 is 17 amino acids long. Here the CDR3 reads CVKPNREKFSYNSPLHF. In DNA form, the CDR3 reads TGTGTCAAACCGAACAGGGAAAAGTTTTCCTATAATTCACCCCTCCACTTT.

The chain combines TRBV4-3 with TRBJ2-5; TRBD2 agrees at 7 bases. The CDR3 consists of 16 residues. Trimming cost V 1 base and J 5 bases; bases outside gene matches: 10. Per the germline V gene, CDR1 is LGHNA and CDR2 is YSLEER. CDR3 amino acids: CASSQGLGGSPETQYF. The CDR3, as DNA: TGCGCCAGCAGCCAAGGCTTGGGGGGGTCCCCCGAGACCCAGTACTTC.

The gene calls are TRBV11-2 and TRBJ2-3, with a possible D match to TRBD2 (5 bases). Trimming shortened V by 5 bases and J by 6 bases, and 6 bases separated the two germline ends. The CDR3 totals 11 residues. Germline CDR1 and CDR2: SGHAT and FQNNGV. Written as DNA, the CDR3 is TGTGCCAGCAGCCCGGGGGATACGCAGTATTTT. Encoded protein: CASSPGDTQYF.

The chain joins TRBV7-2 to TRBJ2-7; TRBD2 aligns across 13 bases. Germline V gene sequence: CDR1 SGHTA, CDR2 FQGNSA. This CDR3 has 16 amino acids. Trimming at V came to 0 bases and at J to 5 bases, leaving 4 bases not matched to a gene. CDR3 DNA: TGTGCCAGCAGCTTAGCGGGACTAGCGGGGTACGACGAGCAGTACTTC. This encodes CASSLAGLAGYDEQYF.

The chain uses TRBV5-6 and TRBJ1-2, with a weak D call TRBD1 (5 bases). This CDR3 region has 14 residues. V lost 1 base to trimming and J lost 4 bases, with 11 bases between them. Germline loops: CDR1 SGHDT, CDR2 YYEEEE. For the CDR3, the DNA is TGTGCCAGCAGCTTGTTTGACAGCCTCTATGGCTACACCTTC. This encodes CASSLFDSLYGYTF.

By proportion, this clone is medium-sized (0.01 to 0.1%). This chain connects TRBV28 to TRBJ2-3; D is ambiguous. Trimming took off 7 bases at V and 1 base at J, with 9 bases between the two ends. The V gene's germline CDR1 is MDHEN and CDR2 SYDVKM. The CDR3 loop spans 13 amino acids. CDR3: CASTYEGTDTQYF. CDR3 sequence (DNA): TGTGCCAGCACCTATGAGGGCACAGATACGCAGTATTTT.

The CDR3 sequence: CASSLFRGANVLTF. In nucleotides, the CDR3 is TGTGCCAGCAGCCTATTTCGGGGGGCCAACGTCCTGACTTTC. V is TRBV9 and J is TRBJ2-6; D is undetermined. The CDR3 is 14 residues long. Trimming took off 4 bases at V and 4 bases at J, with 9 bases between the two ends. Per germline, CDR1 SGDLS and CDR2 YYNGEE.

The genes are TRBV5-1 and TRBJ2-1; tentative D call: TRBD2 (7 bases). The CDR3 sequence is 15 residues long. CDR1 SGHRS and CDR2 YFSETQ come from the germline V gene. The V gene lost 4 bases and the J gene lost 6 bases, with 17 bases spanning the gap. CDR3 sequence: CASSPRGRGPNEQFF. The DNA of the CDR3 is TGCGCCAGCAGCCCAAGGGGGAGGGGACCCAATGAGCAGTTCTTC.

CDR3 DNA sequence: TGTGCCAGCAGCTTGGACAGGGTCCCCTATGGCTACACCTTC. It yields the protein CASSLDRVPYGYTF. The chain links TRBV5-6 to TRBJ1-2; D is possibly TRBD1 (6 bases). Germline assignment: CDR1 SGHDT and CDR2 YYEEEE. Trimming shortened V by 0 bases and J by 4 bases, and 10 bases separated the two germline ends. This CDR3 has 14 residues. Variable domain in full (rest from reference TRBV5-6 and TRBJ1-2): DAGVTQSPTHLIKTRGQQVTLRCSPKSGHDTVSWYQQALGQGPQFIFQYYEEEERQRGNFPDRFSGHQFPNYSSELNVNALLLGDSALYLCASSLDRVPYGYTFGSGTRLTVV.

J is TRBJ2-1 and V is TRBV9, with 14 nucleotides matching TRBD2. The length of the CDR3 is 18 residues. Trimming took 2 bases from V and 5 from J; bases not matched to a gene: 9. Germline-derived CDR1 and CDR2 are SGDLS and YYNGEE. The CDR3 nucleotides are TGTGCCAGCAGCGTTACCCCGGGACTAGCGGGAGAAAACAATGAGCAGTTCTTC. It codes for CASSVTPGLAGENNEQFF.

The genes are TRBV6-5 and TRBJ2-1; D remains ambiguous. This CDR3 is built from 14 residues. Deletions cut 4 bases from V and 7 bases from J, with 14 bases between. CDR1 is MNHEY and CDR2 is SVGAGI in the germline V gene. As DNA, the CDR3 is TGTGCCAGCAGTTGGAAGGGTGGTGGGAATGAGCAGTTCTTC. Its translation: CASSWKGGGNEQFF.

This rearrangement joins TRBV19 to TRBJ2-3; 12 nucleotides match TRBD2. The CDR3 is made up of 16 amino acids. With 1 base clipped from V and 9 bases from J, the junction kept 8 bases outside the gene matches. Per germline, CDR1 LNHDA and CDR2 SQIVND (reference sequence). The CDR3 region is CASSIAASGGVLTQYF. The DNA of the CDR3 is TGTGCCAGTAGTATAGCGGCTAGCGGGGGGGTCTTGACGCAGTATTTT.

V is TRBV11-3 and J is TRBJ2-2; D may correspond to TRBD1 or TRBD2 (6 bases each). CDR1 is SGHNT and CDR2 is YENEEA in the germline V gene. V lost 8 bases and J lost 6, with 19 bases in between. This CDR3 comprises 15 residues. The DNA of the CDR3 is TGTGCCAGCTCCTCTGAGGGGGGTCAACCCGGGGAGCTGTTTTTT. Translating it yields CASSSEGGQPGELFF.

The rearrangement joins TRBV4-1 to TRBJ2-7; possibly TRBD1 for D (6 bases). The germline gives CDR1 MGHRA, CDR2 YSYEKL. V lost 0 bases and J 6 bases, leaving 15 bases between the germline ends. This CDR3 is 15 amino acids long. The CDR3: CASSQEAAGAREQYF. CDR3 in DNA: TGCGCCAGCAGCCAAGAGGCGGCAGGGGCTCGCGAGCAGTACTTC.

V and J are TRBV19 and TRBJ1-2; maybe TRBD1 (5 bases). The germline V gene encodes CDR1 LNHDA and CDR2 SQIVND (reference sequence). This CDR3 is 13 amino acids long. The ends were cut back, 5 bases at V and 5 bases at J, with 12 bases in the middle. CDR3 sequence: CASSVGPRYGYTF. As DNA, the CDR3 is TGTGCCAGTAGTGTGGGACCGCGTTATGGCTACACCTTC.

J is TRBJ1-5 and V is TRBV19; D is uncertain. V lost 1 base and J lost 2, with 12 bases in between. Germline values: CDR1 LNHDA, CDR2 SQIVND (reference sequence). This CDR3 contains 16 residues. The CDR3 region is CASSIVGSRGNQPQHF. CDR3 sequence (DNA): TGTGCCAGTAGTATAGTGGGCTCAAGGGGCAATCAGCCCCAGCATTTT.

The J gene is TRBJ2-2, the V gene TRBV7-2, with D hard to call. There are 13 residues in the CDR3. Germline V gene sequence: CDR1 SGHTA, CDR2 FQGNSA. The V end lost 5 bases, the J end lost 6 bases, and 10 bases lay between the germline ends. Written as DNA, the CDR3 is TGTGCCAGCAGCAGAGTTGGAGCCGGGGAGCTGTTTTTT. Encoded protein: CASSRVGAGELFF.

This rearrangement joins TRBV7-9 to TRBJ1-1, with TRBD1 identical over 7 bases. The length of the CDR3 is 15 residues. V shed 2 bases and J 6 bases; nucleotides not matched to a gene: 9. Per the germline V gene, CDR1 is SEHNR and CDR2 is FQNEAQ (reference sequence). The CDR3 DNA reads TGTGCCAGCAGCTTATGGACAGGCCAGAGGGCTGAAGCTTTCTTT. Its translation: CASSLWTGQRAEAFF. The entire variable domain, with the rest obtained from reference TRBV7-9 and TRBJ1-1, is as follows: DTGVSQNPRHKITKRGQNVTFRCDPISEHNRLYWYRQTLGQGPEFLTYFQNEAQLEKSRLLSDRFSAERPKGSFSTLEIQRTEQGDSAMYLCASSLWTGQRAEAFFGQGTRLTVV.

The CDR3 sequence: CASSEDRDTEAFF. The CDR3 coding sequence is TGTGCCAGCAGTGAAGACAGGGACACTGAAGCTTTCTTT. This chain connects TRBV2 to TRBJ1-1; D may be TRBD1 (6 bases). V dropped 1 base and J dropped 3 bases, with 6 bases sitting between them. The CDR3 totals 13 residues. In germline, CDR1 is SNHLY, CDR2 FYNNEI.

The CDR3 region is CASSQVRTGTGNTEAFF. The CDR3 DNA sequence: TGTGCCAGCAGCCAAGTAAGGACCGGGACAGGGAACACTGAAGCTTTCTTT. The chain carries TRBV4-2 and TRBJ1-1, with 8 nucleotides matching TRBD1. Germline V gene sequence: CDR1 LGHNA, CDR2 YNFKEQ. V trimming: 1 base; J trimming: 1 base; junction bases outside the gene matches: 8. The CDR3 loop spans 17 amino acids.